This entry concerns a single TCR beta chain. The authors negatively isolated CD8+ and CD4+ T cells and FACS-enriched TEMRA cells. The CDR3 has 12 residues. Trimming cost V 0 bases and J 11 bases, with 10 bases left between them. Germline V gene data show CDR1 as LNHNV and CDR2 as YYDKDF (reference sequence). RNA in amounts of about 0.5 to 1 ug was reverse transcribed with random hexamers. MiXCR was run by TCRdb on the immunoSEQ multiplex PCR reads, yielding one entry per CDR3 protein. Here the sample spans over 95,000 distinct CDR3 sequences, 92% being singletons. These data belong to a study of CD8 T cells in Susac syndrome.

Specimen: CD4+ T cells from PBMCs. This chain links TRBV15 with TRBJ1-1, with no clear D. The clonotype was recovered from a human donor in good health. CDR3 loop: CATSRDRLWAFF. The CDR3 nucleotides read TGTGCCACCAGCAGAGATAGGCTTTGGGCTTTCTTT.